The entry below gives a single T cell receptor (beta chain) sequence along with its context. Its antigen is currently unknown. This record belongs to a study of beta chain features in type 1 diabetes. The investigators reverse transcribed all of the isolated RNA, so they sequenced expressed TCRB transcripts. Assay used: immunoSEQ multiplex PCR; TCRdb lists only in-frame clones, some missing. The sample lists around 360,000 clones; 10% to 15% were seen once. Study-wide results and limits: Type 1 diabetes patients showed a moderate but significant shortening of TCRB CDR3s in all four CD4+ subsets.

Per germline, CDR1 MNHNY and CDR2 SVGAGI (reference sequence). This CDR3 is 15 amino acids long. With 6 bases clipped from V and 2 bases from J, the junction kept 5 bases outside the gene matches. The chain uses TRBV6-6 and TRBJ2-7; TRBD2 matches at 12 bases. Sequenced input: naive CD4+ T cells from blood. This TCR came from a woman under 30 with type 1 diabetes. CDR3 in DNA: TGTGCCAGCAGACTAGCGGGAGGTCTAACCTACGAGCAGTACTTC. It specifies CASRLAGGLTYEQYF.